This entry lists 29 T cell receptor beta chains sequenced from one sample in a study of T cells in Graves' hyperthyroidism and ophthalmopathy. Using RNA transcripts as the source, TCR beta CDR3 regions were amplified. HTBI primers drove first-round RT-PCR of the TCR CDR3. Each CDR3 protein is one row after TCRdb ran MiXCR on the multiplex PCR reads. In the table there are fewer than 700,000 distinct CDR3 sequences, 15% to 20% of which are singletons. The sample comprised blood. These receptors were collected from a woman under 30 with Graves' ophthalmopathy.

This clonotype was detected many times. The genes are TRBV7-2 and TRBJ2-5, with 8 bases aligning to TRBD1. CDR3 size: 15 residues. Germline V lookup: CDR1 SGHTA, CDR2 FQGNSA. V gave up 8 bases and J gave up 1 base; unmatched junction bases: 9. CDR3 DNA: TGTGCCAGCTCCCGGACAGGGCAAATCCAAGAGACCCAGTACTTC. Amino acid sequence: CASSRTGQIQETQYF. The entire variable domain, with the rest obtained from reference TRBV7-2 and TRBJ2-5, is as follows: GAGVSQSPSNKVTEKGKDVELRCDPISGHTALYWYRQSLGQGLEFLIYFQGNSAPDKSGLPSDRFSAERTGGSVSTLTIQRTQQEDSAVYLCASSRTGQIQETQYFGPGTRLLVL.

This clonotype was recorded many times. The chain joins TRBV6-1 to TRBJ2-6; TRBD1 might be the D (6 bases). The CDR3 length is 16 residues. CDR1 and CDR2 (germline): MNHNS, SASEGT. The germline V and J ends were trimmed by 6 bases and 2 bases, with 14 bases remaining between them. The CDR3 sequence is CASRPQGMAGANVLTF. The CDR3 DNA sequence: TGTGCCAGCAGGCCTCAGGGGATGGCTGGGGCCAACGTCCTGACTTTC.

This clonotype was counted at least ten times. The genes are TRBV3-1 and TRBJ1-4; D is ambiguous. The CDR3 is made up of 15 amino acids. Germline CDR1 and CDR2: LGHDT and YNNKEL (reference sequence). Trimming shortened V by 2 bases and J by 0 bases, and 7 bases separated the two germline ends. The CDR3 protein is CASSQYIATNEKLFF. The CDR3 nucleotides are TGTGCCAGCAGCCAATATATTGCAACTAATGAAAAACTGTTTTTT.

The chain combines TRBV7-9 with TRBJ1-6; D not resolved. V was trimmed by 4 bases and J by 9 bases, leaving 7 bases between them. Germline-derived CDR1 and CDR2 are SEHNR and FQNEAQ (reference sequence). This CDR3 has 12 residues. The CDR3 DNA sequence: TGTGCCAGCAGCTCTCAAGGTTCACCCCTCCACTTT. Amino acid sequence: CASSSQGSPLHF.

The chain employs TRBV11-3 and TRBJ2-7; D is tentatively TRBD1 or TRBD2 (5 bases each). V gave up 5 bases and J gave up 5 bases, with 22 bases separating them. The CDR3 extends over 16 amino acids. Germline V gene sequence: CDR1 SGHNT, CDR2 YENEEA. This CDR3 reads CASSPGGWGRNDEQYF. The CDR3 coding sequence is TGTGCCAGCAGCCCTGGGGGTTGGGGAAGGAACGACGAGCAGTACTTC. The full variable domain, completed using reference TRBV11-3 and TRBJ2-7, is EAGVVQSPRYKIIEKKQPVAFWCNPISGHNTLYWYLQNLGQGPELLIRYENEEAVDDSQLPKDRFSAERLKGVDSTLKIQPAELGDSAVYLCASSPGGWGRNDEQYFGPGTRLTVT.

In its sample, this clonotype was seen many times. This chain links TRBV20-1 with TRBJ1-5; a weak D match, TRBD1 (5 bases). Germline V gene data show CDR1 as DFQATT and CDR2 as SNEGSKA (reference sequence). V was shortened by 3 bases and J by 9 bases, with 12 bases between the two germline ends. The CDR3 spans 12 residues. CDR3 nucleotides: TGCAGTGCTAGCGGGGGGAATGGGCCCCAGCATTTT. Translating it yields CSASGGNGPQHF.

In its sample, this clonotype was seen many times. The rearrangement uses TRBV28 and TRBJ2-1, with 11 bases aligning to TRBD2. Germline trimming cut 5 bases from V and 8 bases from J; bases unmatched to any gene: 5. The CDR3 length is 14 residues. Per germline, CDR1 MDHEN and CDR2 SYDVKM. The CDR3 loop is CASSTSGSLHEQFF. CDR3 in DNA: TGTGCCAGCAGTACTAGCGGGAGTCTCCATGAGCAGTTCTTC.

V and J are TRBV11-2 and TRBJ2-2, with 9 bases lining up with TRBD2. Germline loops: CDR1 SGHAT, CDR2 FQNNGV. The length of the CDR3 is 13 residues. V gave up 10 bases and J gave up 1 base; unmatched junction bases: 1. The CDR3 region has the DNA TGTGCCACGACTAGCGGGAACACCGGGGAGCTGTTTTTT. It encodes CATTSGNTGELFF.

Of note for this clonotype: It may be a read error: a sequence one base away is much more abundant. The chain carries TRBV27 and TRBJ2-7; possibly TRBD1 or TRBD2 for D (6 bases each). Trimming removed 11 bases at V and 9 bases at J, with 26 bases between. Germline CDR1 MNHEY, CDR2 SMNVEV (reference sequence). This CDR3 contains 14 residues. The CDR3 DNA follows: TGTGCCGGCGCCCTTGGGCCAAGGGGGGACGGGCAGTACTTC. Translating it yields CAGALGPRGDGQYF.

The rearrangement links TRBV12-3 or TRBV12-4 to TRBJ2-5; possibly TRBD1 or TRBD2 for D (5 bases each). Trimming cost V 3 bases and J 0 bases, with 11 bases left between them. This CDR3 is built from 15 residues. The CDR3 loop is CASSLGHGDQETQYF. The CDR3 DNA is TGTGCCAGCAGTTTGGGGCACGGGGACCAAGAGACCCAGTACTTC.

This clonotype was recorded many times. The chain is built from TRBV6-1 and TRBJ1-2; possible D gene TRBD1, 5 bases. There are 13 residues in the CDR3. V was pared by 5 bases and J by 7 bases, with 14 bases between. CDR1 MNHNS and CDR2 SASEGT come from the germline V gene. This chain's CDR3 is CASSSSGSSGYTF. The CDR3 bases are TGTGCCAGCAGTTCCTCAGGGTCGAGTGGCTACACCTTC.

This chain links TRBV20-1 with TRBJ2-7; 9 bases align to TRBD1. The CDR3 length is 15 residues. With V trimmed by 1 base and J by 3 bases, 7 bases remained unmatched. Germline V gives CDR1 DFQATT, CDR2 SNEGSKA (reference sequence). CDR3 protein: CSARVPGTGLYEQYF. The DNA for the CDR3 is TGCAGTGCTAGAGTCCCCGGGACAGGGCTCTACGAGCAGTACTTC.

There are many counts of this clonotype. Germline is not matched at one junction end, which may reflect a read error. The rearrangement uses TRBV20-1 and TRBJ2-3; tentatively, D is TRBD1 (5 bases). This CDR3 contains 12 residues. Germline lookup yields CDR1 DFQATT and CDR2 SNEGSKA (reference sequence). The CDR3: CSVIRATETQYF. In DNA, the CDR3 is TGCAGTGTAATAAGGGCGACAGAAACGCAGTATTTT.

This clonotype was seen at least ten times. The rearrangement uses TRBV28 and TRBJ2-7; 9 bases agree with TRBD1. The germline gives CDR1 MDHEN, CDR2 SYDVKM. The CDR3 has 15 amino acids. V shed 4 bases, J shed 0 bases, and the junction held 4 bases outside the gene matches. The CDR3 region is CASSYRGQSSYEQYF. The CDR3 DNA follows: TGTGCCAGCAGTTACAGGGGGCAGAGCTCCTACGAGCAGTACTTC.

The genes are TRBV6-2 or TRBV6-3 and TRBJ1-1, with a possible D match to TRBD1 (5 bases). The CDR3 is 17 residues long. Germline-derived CDR1 and CDR2 are MNHEY and SVGEGT. The V end was cut by 0 bases, the J end by 3 bases, with 17 bases between. CDR3 nucleotide sequence: TGTGCCAGCAGTTACTCCCGATGGGAAGGGGTCTACACTGAAGCTTTCTTT. The encoded protein is CASSYSRWEGVYTEAFF.

This clonotype has ten or more counts. The V gene is TRBV20-1, the J gene TRBJ2-7; 7 bases align to TRBD1. The V gene end was trimmed by 0 bases and the J gene end by 5 bases; junction bases not matched to a gene: 10. The CDR3 is 15 amino acids. CDR1 DFQATT and CDR2 SNEGSKA come from the germline V gene (reference sequence). The CDR3 coding sequence is TGCAGTGCTAGAGACCCGTACAGGGGTAGGAACGAGCAGTACTTC. Its protein product is CSARDPYRGRNEQYF.

This clonotype has ten or more counts. This chain uses TRBV7-2 with TRBJ1-1, with 8 bases fitting TRBD1. This CDR3 spans 15 amino acids. Germline lookup yields CDR1 SGHTA and CDR2 FQGNSA. The ends lost 3 bases at V and 0 bases at J; junction bases unmatched: 3. CDR3 sequence reads: CASSFGQGLNTEAFF. Here the CDR3 DNA reads TGTGCCAGCAGCTTTGGACAGGGTTTGAACACTGAAGCTTTCTTT.

Details on this clonotype: With a much larger clone just one base away, this may be a read error. The chain employs TRBV6-1 and TRBJ2-1, with D maybe TRBD2 (6 bases). This CDR3 comprises 14 residues. V was pared by 2 bases and J by 9 bases, with 14 bases between. The germline gives CDR1 MNHNS, CDR2 SASEGT. The CDR3: CASSEWGTRSEQFF. The CDR3 DNA reads TGTGCCAGCAGTGAATGGGGGACTCGAAGTGAGCAGTTCTTC.

The chain has TRBV4-1 and TRBJ2-1; tentative D call: TRBD2 (6 bases). V dropped 2 bases and J dropped 8 bases, with 16 bases sitting between them. Germline loops: CDR1 MGHRA, CDR2 YSYEKL. The CDR3 is 15 amino acids. CDR3: CASSQQGGRVDEQFF. CDR3 sequence (DNA): TGCGCCAGCAGCCAACAAGGAGGGCGGGTCGATGAGCAGTTCTTC.

This clonotype was recorded at least ten times. The V gene is TRBV3-1, the J gene TRBJ2-1; 9 nucleotides align to TRBD2. The CDR3 has 17 residues. Unmatched junction bases numbered 6, after V lost 0 bases and J lost 3 bases. Germline V gene data show CDR1 as LGHDT and CDR2 as YNNKEL (reference sequence). CDR3 in amino acids: CASSQDGLAGFYNEQFF. CDR3 DNA: TGTGCCAGCAGCCAAGATGGTCTAGCGGGGTTCTACAATGAGCAGTTCTTC.

The chain links TRBV5-4 to TRBJ1-1, with D hard to call. Germline-derived CDR1 and CDR2 are SGHNT and YYREEE (reference sequence). This CDR3 spans 13 amino acids. Between the trimmed V and J ends, which lost 1 base and 3 bases, there was a span of 7 bases. This CDR3 reads CASSLPQYTEAFF. CDR3 nucleotide sequence: TGTGCCAGCAGCTTGCCACAGTACACTGAAGCTTTCTTT.

This clonotype was detected a few times. J is TRBJ2-7 and V is TRBV7-6, with a weak D call TRBD1 (5 bases). This CDR3 is 13 amino acids long. Germline V gene data show CDR1 as SGHVS and CDR2 as FNYEAQ. V was cut by 2 bases and J by 3 bases, with 8 bases left in between. CDR3 coding DNA: TGTGCCAGCAGCTTAAGACAGTTCTACGAGCAGTACTTC. Protein sequence: CASSLRQFYEQYF.

This clonotype was recorded at least ten times. The gene calls are TRBV30 and TRBJ1-2, with a tentative D call TRBD1 (6 bases). Trimming stripped 4 bases from V and 5 bases from J, with 14 bases between. The CDR3 covers 13 residues. The germline CDR1 and CDR2 sequences are GTSNPN and SVGIG (reference sequence). The chain's CDR3 is CAWIVGARYGYTF. CDR3 bases: TGTGCCTGGATAGTGGGGGCTAGATATGGCTACACCTTC.

This chain connects TRBV4-3 to TRBJ2-3, with 8 bases fitting TRBD1. V lost 4 bases, J lost 2 bases, and 8 bases stayed unmatched. The V gene's germline CDR1 is LGHNA and CDR2 YSLEER. The CDR3 has 16 amino acids. CDR3 region: CASSRQTGALTDTQYF. The CDR3 DNA sequence: TGCGCCAGCAGCCGCCAGACAGGGGCCCTCACAGATACGCAGTATTTT.

This clonotype was recorded many times. This chain uses TRBV4-1 with TRBJ1-2; D possibly corresponds to TRBD1 (6 bases). CDR1 and CDR2 (germline): MGHRA, YSYEKL. The CDR3 is made up of 15 amino acids. Trimming cost V 1 base and J 6 bases, with 15 bases left between them. CDR3 sequence reads: CASSQGYDGGHGYTF. The DNA for the CDR3 is TGCGCCAGCAGCCAAGGGTACGACGGGGGGCATGGCTACACCTTC.

The V gene is TRBV19, the J gene TRBJ2-5; D is possibly TRBD1 (5 bases). The CDR3 loop spans 14 amino acids. Germline V gene data show CDR1 as LNHDA and CDR2 as SQIVND (reference sequence). The germline V and J ends were trimmed by 3 bases and 0 bases, with 8 bases remaining between them. CDR3 residues: CASSIRADQETQYF. The DNA for the CDR3 is TGTGCCAGTAGTATCAGGGCAGACCAAGAGACCCAGTACTTC. The whole variable domain, filled in from reference TRBV19 and TRBJ2-5, reads DGGITQSPKYLFRKEGQNVTLSCEQNLNHDAMYWYRQDPGQGLRLIYYSQIVNDFQKGDIAEGYSVSREKKESFPLTVTSAQKNPTAFYLCASSIRADQETQYFGPGTRLLVL.

In DNA form, the CDR3 reads TGCAGTGCTAGGGGGTCGGACACTGAAGCTTTCTTT. Its protein product is CSARGSDTEAFF. This chain links TRBV20-1 with TRBJ1-1; D is undetermined. The CDR3 contains 12 residues. Germline values: CDR1 DFQATT, CDR2 SNEGSKA (reference sequence). Trimming cost V 3 bases and J 3 bases, with 8 bases left between them.

This clonotype came up a few times. The chain employs TRBV6-5 and TRBJ1-5; TRBD1 might be the D (5 bases). Between the trimmed V and J ends, which lost 0 bases and 5 bases, there was a span of 5 bases. CDR1 is MNHEY, CDR2 SVGAGI, per germline. The CDR3 length is 13 residues. In DNA form, the CDR3 reads TGTGCCAGCAGTTACTCGGGGGATCAGCCCCAGCATTTT. Translation gives CASSYSGDQPQHF.

The CDR3 protein is CASSPNTGTAYGYTF. CDR3 DNA: TGTGCCAGCAGCCCGAACACCGGGACGGCCTATGGCTACACCTTC. The chain employs TRBV7-3 and TRBJ1-2; tentative D call: TRBD1 (5 bases). With 5 bases removed from V and 4 bases from J, the gap between germline ends came to 17 bases. CDR3 length: 15 residues. Germline assignment: CDR1 SGHTA and CDR2 FQGTGA.